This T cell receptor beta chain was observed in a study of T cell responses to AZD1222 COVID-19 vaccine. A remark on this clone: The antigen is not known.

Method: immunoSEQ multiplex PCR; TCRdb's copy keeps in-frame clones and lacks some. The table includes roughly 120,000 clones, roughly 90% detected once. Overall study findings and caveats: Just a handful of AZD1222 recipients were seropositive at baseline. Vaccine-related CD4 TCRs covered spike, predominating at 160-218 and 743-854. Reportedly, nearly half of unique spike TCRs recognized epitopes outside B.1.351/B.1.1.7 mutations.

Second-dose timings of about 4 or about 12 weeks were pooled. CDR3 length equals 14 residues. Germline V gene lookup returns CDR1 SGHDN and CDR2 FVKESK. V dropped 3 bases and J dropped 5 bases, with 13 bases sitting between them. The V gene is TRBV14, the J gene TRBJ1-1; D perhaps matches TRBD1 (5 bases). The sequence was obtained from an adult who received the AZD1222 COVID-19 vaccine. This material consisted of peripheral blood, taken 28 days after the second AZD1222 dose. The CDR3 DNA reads TGTGCCAGCAGCCAGGCAGGGTTTTGGACTGAAGCTTTCTTT. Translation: CASSQAGFWTEAFF.